The T cell receptor beta chain under discussion was sequenced for a study of blood T cell repertoires in COVID-19. Study-wide background: PBMCs, B-cell-depleted T cells, or T cells were the source of the cDNA or gDNA that made up the material.

A note on this clone: Other DNA sequences in this sample translate to the same CDR3.

Original methodology: The assay estimated nucleated cells by amplifying reference gene primers. The assay was immunoSEQ multiplex PCR, and TCRdb's table has in-frame clones only and misses some. From that table come the V and J calls and clone size; the DNA was used to work out D and trimming. The data show a few hundred thousand clones, with over 85% seen just once and 2.5% to 3.5% held by the top ten. The study drew participants aged about 18 to 90 years from 20 to 30 US areas. It was within 2 weeks before study entry that exposed participants met a COVID-19 case. This sequence was found in a woman aged 45-60 years who had been exposed to COVID-19. Sequenced: PBMCs or T cells enriched from blood (not recorded which).

The CDR3 loop reads CASSSGTANTEAFF. The DNA for the CDR3 is TGCGCCAGCAGTAGCGGGACGGCGAACACTGAAGCTTTCTTT. J is TRBJ1-1 and V is TRBV5-1; tentative D call: TRBD1 (5 bases). The CDR3 has 14 amino acids. V was cut by 5 bases and J by 1 base, with 12 bases left in between. Germline-derived CDR1 and CDR2 are SGHRS and YFSETQ.